These T cell receptor beta chains were read from a single sample in a study of graft-versus-host responses after intestinal transplantation. Produced via immunoSEQ multiplex PCR; TCRdb's table is partial and in-frame only. The sample has thousands of clones, approximately 71% seen once. The material was ileum tissue, obtained roughly eight months after intestinal transplantation. The receptors were gathered from a human patient who received an intestinal transplant, so some T cells may come from the graft donor. CDR3s include the opening cysteine and the closing phenylalanine or tryptophan. The D gene is left open where the match is weak. The size field is filled for only some rows; it gives once, few, many or a size class.

TGCGCCAGCAGTGTCCCCGACAGGTACGAGCAGTACTTC	CASSVPDRYEQYF	TRBJ2-7	NA	TRBV10-1	NA
TGTGCCAGCGGGATTACCCCCCGGCAGGGACTGTGGAGCACTGAAGCTTTCTTT	CASGITPRQGLWSTEAFF	TRBJ1-1	NA	TRBV6-4	once
TGTGCCAGTACCTGGGACACAGGGGGCTTAACTGAAGCTTTCTTT	CASTWDTGGLTEAFF	TRBJ1-1	TRBD1	TRBV19	NA
TGCAGCGTTGACATCCCGGGGCCCACCTACAATGAGCAGTTCTTC	CSVDIPGPTYNEQFF	TRBJ2-1	NA	TRBV29-1	NA
TGCAGCGCCGAGACTACTACCCCCAGGGATACGCAGTATTTT	CSAETTTPRDTQYF	TRBJ2-3	NA	TRBV29-1	once
TGCGCCAGCAGCCAGGACACACATAAATACAATGAGCAGTTCTTC	CASSQDTHKYNEQFF	TRBJ2-1	NA	TRBV4-3	NA
TGTGCCAGCAGTCAGACTAGCGGGAGGTACGAGCAGTACTTC	CASSQTSGRYEQYF	TRBJ2-7	TRBD2	TRBV6-5	NA
TGTGCCAGCAGCCAAGATCTTACAGGGCAGTATGGCTACACCTTC	CASSQDLTGQYGYTF	TRBJ1-2	NA	TRBV14	NA
TGTGCCAGCAGTTCCAACGGGGGGGCTGTTAATGAGCAGTTCTTC	CASSSNGGAVNEQFF	TRBJ2-1	TRBD2	TRBV27	NA
TGCGCCAGCAGCCAAGATTGGGGCAGCGCAGTCGCGAACACCGGGGAGCTGTTTTTT	CASSQDWGSAVANTGELFF	TRBJ2-2	NA	TRBV4-3	NA
TGTGCCAGCAGCCCGAAGGCGGGGACCTACAATGAGCAGTTCTTC	CASSPKAGTYNEQFF	TRBJ2-1	NA	TRBV6-5	NA
TGTGCCAGTAGTACCACGTCCGGGACCGGGGAGACCCAGTACTTC	CASSTTSGTGETQYF	TRBJ2-5	NA	TRBV19	NA
TGTGCCAGCAGCTTTAACCCCGGGACAGGGTTTAGTTCACCCCTCCACTTT	CASSFNPGTGFSSPLHF	TRBJ1-6	TRBD1	TRBV9	NA
TGTGCCAGCAGTTACCAGTGGAACTATGGCTACACCTTC	CASSYQWNYGYTF	TRBJ1-2	NA	TRBV6-5	NA
TGTGCCAGCAGTTATGGCGCGGATGGACAGCCCCAGCATTTT	CASSYGADGQPQHF	TRBJ1-5	NA	TRBV27	NA
TGTGCCAGCAGCAAAGCGAGAGGGGGCTCTGCAACTAATGAAAAACTGTTTTTT	CASSKARGGSATNEKLFF	TRBJ1-4	NA	TRBV21-1	NA
TGTGCCATCGGGGGACTAGGAGGCACCGGGGAGCTGTTTTTT	CAIGGLGGTGELFF	TRBJ2-2	TRBD2	TRBV10-3	NA
TGTGCCAGCAGTGACAGTGGGACAGGGAGACGGATGAACACTGAAGCTTTCTTT	CASSDSGTGRRMNTEAFF	TRBJ1-1	TRBD1	TRBV6-4	medium-sized
TGTGCCAGCAGCTTAGGGAACTACTATGGCTACACCTTC	CASSLGNYYGYTF	TRBJ1-2	NA	TRBV7-3	NA
TGTGCCAGCTCACCTAACGGACAGGGGGCTGGAAATCAGCCCCAGCATTTT	CASSPNGQGAGNQPQHF	TRBJ1-5	TRBD1	TRBV18	NA
TGTGCCAGCAGCCCGCCGTCGGGGGGAGGAGGGGAGACCCAGTACTTC	CASSPPSGGGGETQYF	TRBJ2-5	TRBD2	TRBV5-5	NA
TGCGCCAGCAGCCAAGTTCGGGGGAACACCGGGGAGCTGTTTTTT	CASSQVRGNTGELFF	TRBJ2-2	NA	TRBV4-1	few
TGTGCCAGCAGTTTAGTGACTAGCGGGGGTTTCAATGAGCAGTTCTTC	CASSLVTSGGFNEQFF	TRBJ2-1	TRBD2	TRBV28	NA
TGTGCCAGCAGCTTAATAAACACCGGGGAGCTGTTTTTT	CASSLINTGELFF	TRBJ2-2	NA	TRBV11-2	NA
TGTGCCAGCAGCTTGGCTCAGGGGGCAAGTTCACCCCTCCACTTT	CASSLAQGASSPLHF	TRBJ1-6	TRBD1	TRBV5-4	NA
TGTGCCAGCAATGAGGGGATGAACACTGAAGCTTTCTTT	CASNEGMNTEAFF	TRBJ1-1	NA	TRBV2	NA
TGCGCCAGCAGCTTGGGCCTGGGGGGCTACACTGAAGCTTTCTTT	CASSLGLGGYTEAFF	TRBJ1-1	NA	TRBV5-1	NA
TGTGCCAGCAGCTTAGCCCGAACAGGGCGAAACACCATATATTTT	CASSLARTGRNTIYF	TRBJ1-3	NA	TRBV7-9	few